The 29 T cell receptor beta chains below all came from one sample that was sequenced in a study of blood T cell repertoires in COVID-19. Generated by immunoSEQ multiplex PCR, the TCRdb table keeps only in-frame clones and is missing some. The sample has roughly 180,000 clones; roughly 80% are singletons. Sequencing was performed on PBMCs or T cells enriched from blood (not recorded which). All receptors come from a woman aged 40 to 50 with acute COVID-19.

This clone appeared a few times. The rearrangement uses TRBV30 and TRBJ1-4; TRBD1 matches at 10 bases. Losses at the gene ends were 5 bases for V and 10 bases for J; bases not matched to a gene: 10. This CDR3 spans 14 amino acids. CDR1 and CDR2 from the germline V gene are GTSNPN and SVGIG (reference sequence). The CDR3 coding sequence is TGTGCCTGGGGTTCAGACAGGGGGCTCGGAAAACTGTTTTTT. This codes for CAWGSDRGLGKLFF.

CDR3 bases: TGTGCCAGCAGCCAGGACAGGTGGTTAAGTCAGCCCCAGCATTTT. Amino acid sequence: CASSQDRWLSQPQHF. The chain carries TRBV6-5 and TRBJ1-5, with 7 bases matching TRBD1. This CDR3 is built from 15 residues. The ends lost 6 bases at V and 6 bases at J; junction bases unmatched: 11. The V gene's germline CDR1 is MNHEY and CDR2 SVGAGI.

The chain is built from TRBV7-9 and TRBJ2-1, with 7 bases identical to TRBD2. This CDR3 spans 16 amino acids. Per the germline V gene, CDR1 is SEHNR and CDR2 is FQNEAQ (reference sequence). The trim removed 4 bases at V and 1 base at J, leaving 7 bases unmatched. CDR3 residues: CASSSPGGVSYNEQFF. In nucleotides, the CDR3 is TGTGCCAGCAGCTCCCCGGGGGGAGTGTCCTACAATGAGCAGTTCTTC.

J is TRBJ1-3 and V is TRBV6-5; tentatively, D is TRBD1 (5 bases). In germline, CDR1 is MNHEY, CDR2 SVGAGI. The ends were cut back, 11 bases at V and 0 bases at J, with 14 bases in the middle. The CDR3 loop spans 14 amino acids. The CDR3 protein is CACQDNFSGNTIYF. CDR3 DNA sequence: TGTGCCTGTCAGGACAATTTCTCTGGAAACACCATATATTTT.

The CDR3 DNA reads TGCGCCAGCAGCGCAGGGGCAGGGGGAGACTACACCTTC. This codes for CASSAGAGGDYTF. The V call is TRBV5-1, the J call TRBJ1-2, with 7 positions matching TRBD1. V dropped 4 bases and J dropped 10; count of bases not matched to a gene: 10. The CDR3 has 13 residues. From germline, CDR1 is SGHRS and CDR2 YFSETQ.

The genes are TRBV11-3 and TRBJ2-2, with 9 bases matching TRBD1. There are 16 residues in the CDR3. V was clipped by 4 bases and J by 5 bases; unmatched bases: 8. In germline, CDR1 is SGHNT, CDR2 YENEEA. CDR3 DNA sequence: TGTGCCAGCAGCTACACGGGGACAGGGCGGACCGGGGAGCTGTTTTTT. It encodes CASSYTGTGRTGELFF.

This clone was recorded only once. This chain links TRBV6-5 with TRBJ2-1, with a possible D match to TRBD1 (6 bases). The V gene lost 6 bases and the J gene lost 7 bases, with 19 bases spanning the gap. This CDR3 has 15 residues. CDR1 is MNHEY, CDR2 SVGAGI, per germline. The CDR3 protein is CASSPLGGVGNEQFF. The CDR3 DNA reads TGTGCCAGCAGCCCCTTAGGGGGAGTTGGTAATGAGCAGTTCTTC.

V and J are TRBV5-1 and TRBJ2-3; D remains unclear. This CDR3 has 12 residues. Trimming removed 1 base from V and 4 bases from J, with 4 bases in between. Per the germline V gene, CDR1 is SGHRS and CDR2 is YFSETQ. CDR3 sequence (DNA): TGCGCCAGCAGCTTGATATCAGATACGCAGTATTTT. It encodes CASSLISDTQYF. The variable domain in full, completed from reference TRBV5-1 and TRBJ2-3, reads KAGVTQTPRYLIKTRGQQVTLSCSPISGHRSVSWYQQTPGQGLQFLFEYFSETQRNKGNFPGRFSGRQFSNSRSEMNVSTLELGDSALYLCASSLISDTQYFGPGTRLTVL.

This chain connects TRBV10-2 to TRBJ1-2, with TRBD1 identical over 9 bases. The CDR3 loop spans 16 amino acids. V gave up 5 bases and J gave up 3 bases; unmatched junction bases: 10. Germline V gene sequence: CDR1 WSHSY, CDR2 SAAADI. The CDR3 sequence is CASSSGTGSVDYGYTF. The CDR3 nucleotides are TGCGCCAGCAGTTCCGGGACAGGGTCTGTGGACTATGGCTACACCTTC.

The gene calls are TRBV7-2 and TRBJ2-5; D might be TRBD2 (5 bases). This CDR3 contains 17 residues. The germline CDR1 and CDR2 sequences are SGHTA and FQGNSA. V dropped 1 base and J dropped 2 bases, with 17 bases sitting between them. CDR3 bases: TGTGCCAGCAGCTTAGGAATCACTAGAGGAACTCAAGAGACCCAGTACTTC. Translated: CASSLGITRGTQETQYF.

This chain connects TRBV5-1 to TRBJ1-2; 8 positions agree with TRBD1. Germline V gene sequence: CDR1 SGHRS, CDR2 YFSETQ. This CDR3 comprises 15 residues. J gave up 6 bases and V 1 base, and 8 bases lay outside the gene matches. The chain's CDR3 is CASSLQVQQGDGYTF. For the CDR3, the DNA is TGCGCCAGCAGCTTGCAAGTCCAACAGGGGGATGGCTACACCTTC. The full variable domain, with the rest looked up from reference TRBV5-1 and TRBJ1-2, is KAGVTQTPRYLIKTRGQQVTLSCSPISGHRSVSWYQQTPGQGLQFLFEYFSETQRNKGNFPGRFSGRQFSNSRSEMNVSTLELGDSALYLCASSLQVQQGDGYTFGSGTRLTVV.

This clone came up once. This chain connects TRBV5-1 to TRBJ2-5; no clear D gene. Trimming removed 0 bases at V and 5 bases at J, with 5 bases between. CDR1 SGHRS and CDR2 YFSETQ come from the germline V gene. CDR3 size: 12 residues. CDR3 bases: TGCGCCAGCAGCTTGGATATTGAGACCCAGTACTTC. Translating it yields CASSLDIETQYF.

This clone was counted only a few times. The CDR3 sequence: CASSYSGSNREAFF. DNA of the CDR3: TGTGCCAGCAGTTACTCCGGAAGTAACAGGGAAGCTTTCTTT. This sequence joins TRBV6-5 and TRBJ1-1; D might be TRBD1 (5 bases). Trimming removed 0 bases from V and 8 bases from J, with 13 bases in between. Germline CDR1 reads MNHEY; CDR2 reads SVGAGI. This CDR3 has 14 amino acids.

This clone was detected once. The CDR3 sequence is CASGLNTGALGKLFF. In DNA, the CDR3 is TGTGCTAGTGGTTTGAATACAGGGGCCTTGGGAAAACTGTTTTTT. The V and J genes are TRBV12-5 and TRBJ1-4, with 7 nucleotides matching TRBD1. J was trimmed by 10 bases and V by 2 bases; bases with no gene match: 10. From germline, CDR1 is LGHNT and CDR2 FRNRAP. This CDR3 region has 15 residues.

The J gene is TRBJ2-1, the V gene TRBV9; 13 bases map to TRBD2. J was trimmed by 7 bases and V by 0 bases; bases with no gene match: 4. CDR1 SGDLS and CDR2 YYNGEE come from the germline V gene. The CDR3 has 16 amino acids. CDR3 residues: CASSVALGLAGNEQFF. The CDR3 DNA sequence: TGTGCCAGCAGCGTAGCCCTGGGACTAGCGGGGAATGAGCAGTTCTTC.

CDR3 nucleotide sequence: TGTGCCAGTAGTGAGCGGCGCACAGATACGCAGTATTTT. Encoded protein: CASSERRTDTQYF. The rearrangement links TRBV19 to TRBJ2-3; weak D call: TRBD2 (5 bases). Trimming removed 5 bases from V and 1 base from J, with 7 bases in between. The CDR3 covers 13 residues. Germline CDR1 reads LNHDA; CDR2 reads SQIVND (reference sequence). The whole variable domain, remainder taken from reference TRBV19 and TRBJ2-3, is DGGITQSPKYLFRKEGQNVTLSCEQNLNHDAMYWYRQDPGQGLRLIYYSQIVNDFQKGDIAEGYSVSREKKESFPLTVTSAQKNPTAFYLCASSERRTDTQYFGPGTRLTVL.

This clone appeared a single time. This rearrangement joins TRBV10-3 to TRBJ2-1; D perhaps matches TRBD2 (6 bases). Germline loops: CDR1 ENHRY, CDR2 SYGVKD. V was pared by 2 bases and J by 9 bases, with 20 bases between. CDR3 length: 16 amino acids. CDR3 protein: CAISEVRSPGGGEQFF. The CDR3 coding sequence is TGTGCCATCAGTGAGGTGAGATCACCTGGGGGAGGTGAGCAGTTCTTC.

V and J are TRBV4-1 and TRBJ1-5; unclear D gene. This CDR3 region has 16 residues. Germline CDR1 MGHRA, CDR2 YSYEKL. The V end was cut by 2 bases, the J end by 1 base, with 12 bases between. The chain's CDR3 is CASSQPRRGSNQPQHF. The CDR3 region has the DNA TGCGCCAGCAGCCAACCCCGGAGAGGGAGCAATCAGCCCCAGCATTTT.

The genes are TRBV7-8 and TRBJ2-1; 8 nucleotides line up with TRBD2. Germline V lookup: CDR1 SGHVS, CDR2 FQNEAQ. The CDR3 is 16 residues long. V was pared by 5 bases and J by 7 bases, with 13 bases of the junction left unmatched. In nucleotides, the CDR3 is TGTGCCAGCAGCACGCGACCTGCGGGAGGAGGGAATGAGCAGTTCTTC. This encodes CASSTRPAGGGNEQFF.

The rearrangement links TRBV29-1 to TRBJ2-1, with D possibly matching TRBD1 (5 bases). V was shortened by 7 bases and J by 2 bases, with 12 bases between the two germline ends. CDR1 is SQVTM and CDR2 is ANQGSEA in the germline V gene. This CDR3 spans 13 amino acids. The DNA of the CDR3 is TGCAGCGCTTCGACAGATCCCTACAATGAGCAGTTCTTC. Its translation: CSASTDPYNEQFF.

The chain has TRBV27 and TRBJ2-1, with 8 positions matching TRBD2. This CDR3 has 15 amino acids. J was trimmed by 4 bases and V by 2 bases; bases with no gene match: 4. CDR1 and CDR2 from the germline V gene are MNHEY and SMNVEV (reference sequence). The CDR3: CASSLGTSGYNEQFF. The CDR3 DNA reads TGTGCCAGCAGTTTAGGGACTAGTGGGTACAATGAGCAGTTCTTC.

This chain uses TRBV5-1 with TRBJ2-1; 9 bases fit TRBD2. Germline V gene data show CDR1 as SGHRS and CDR2 as YFSETQ. Losses at the gene ends were 6 bases for V and 9 bases for J; bases not matched to a gene: 13. CDR3 length: 15 residues. The CDR3 DNA follows: TGCGCCAGCATTCCGGTAGCGGGAGTCACGGGTGAGCAGTTCTTC. Its translation: CASIPVAGVTGEQFF.

The rearrangement uses TRBV4-2 and TRBJ2-2, with TRBD2 matching over 7 bases. The CDR3 loop spans 15 amino acids. Germline V gene data show CDR1 as LGHNA and CDR2 as YNFKEQ. V dropped 6 bases and J dropped 2; count of bases not matched to a gene: 6. CDR3 protein: CASRSGTTNTGELFF. CDR3 DNA sequence: TGTGCCAGCAGATCCGGGACTACTAACACCGGGGAGCTGTTTTTT.

The chain couples TRBV5-4 to TRBJ2-5, with D maybe TRBD1 (6 bases). CDR3 size: 13 residues. The germline CDR1 and CDR2 sequences are SGHNT and YYREEE (reference sequence). Trimming took 3 bases from V and 3 from J, leaving 9 bases between them. CDR3 sequence reads: CASSSTGKETQYF. The CDR3 DNA reads as TGTGCCAGCAGCTCTACAGGGAAAGAGACCCAGTACTTC.

This chain links TRBV9 with TRBJ2-1; the match to TRBD2 covers 12 bases. Germline loops: CDR1 SGDLS, CDR2 YYNGEE. V shed 0 bases, J shed 8 bases, and the junction held 6 bases outside the gene matches. CDR3 length equals 16 residues. This CDR3 is CASSVGASGRGDEQFF. CDR3 nucleotides: TGTGCCAGCAGCGTAGGGGCTAGCGGGAGGGGGGATGAGCAGTTCTTC. The full variable domain, in which reference TRBV9 and TRBJ2-1 provide the parts outside the CDR3, is DSGVTQTPKHLITATGQRVTLRCSPRSGDLSVYWYQQSLDQGLQFLIQYYNGEERAKGNILERFSAQQFPDLHSELNLSSLELGDSALYFCASSVGASGRGDEQFFGPGTRLTVL.

The chain combines TRBV27 with TRBJ2-1; a weak D match, TRBD1 (7 bases). In germline, CDR1 is MNHEY, CDR2 SMNVEV (reference sequence). V dropped 2 bases and J dropped 4 bases, with 12 bases sitting between them. This CDR3 spans 15 amino acids. Here the CDR3 DNA reads TGTGCCAGCAGTTTAGCAGGGGGGCAATACAATGAGCAGTTCTTC. Residues: CASSLAGGQYNEQFF.

The CDR3, as DNA: TGCGCCAGCAGCCTGAATCCCGGGACTACCATCACCTACAATGAGCAGTTCTTC. Its translation: CASSLNPGTTITYNEQFF. The J gene is TRBJ2-1, the V gene TRBV4-1, with 7 bases lining up with TRBD2. From germline, CDR1 is MGHRA and CDR2 YSYEKL. This CDR3 contains 18 residues. V gave up 4 bases and J gave up 2 bases; unmatched junction bases: 14.

V gene TRBV25-1 combines with J gene TRBJ1-1; TRBD1 matches 8 bases. V lost 4 bases and J lost 4; bases outside the gene matches: 5. The CDR3 spans 14 residues. Germline V gives CDR1 MGHDK, CDR2 SYGVNS. The CDR3 nucleotides read TGTGCCAGCAGTGGAAACAGGGGGTCCACTGAAGCTTTCTTT. Residues: CASSGNRGSTEAFF.

This chain connects TRBV18 to TRBJ2-2; possible D gene TRBD2, 5 bases. The CDR3 is 15 residues long. Germline CDR1 and CDR2: KGHSH and LQKENI. Trimming took 4 bases from V and 3 from J, leaving 12 bases between them. The CDR3 region has the DNA TGTGCCAGCTCACAACTCGCGCGGGACACCGGGGAGCTGTTTTTT. This sequence encodes CASSQLARDTGELFF.